These 21 T cell receptor beta chains were sequenced from one sample in a study of T-cell memory formation after mild COVID-19. TCRdb redid the calling of the 5' RACE reads with MiXCR, one entry per CDR3 protein. The data show 140,000 or so distinct CDR3 sequences, 11% to 15% seen once. Material: PBMCs or a T cell subset sorted from them (not recorded which). The source is an adult woman who had mild COVID-19 (a few samples of this study predate the infection). Cell type and time point are not known.

The table lists this clonotype with many counts. The J gene is TRBJ2-3, the V gene TRBV12-3 or TRBV12-4; 7 nucleotides match TRBD2. With V trimmed by 10 bases and J by 2 bases, 9 bases remained unmatched. The CDR3 has 14 residues. CDR3 protein: CAIRGRESTDTQYF. DNA of the CDR3: TGTGCCATCCGGGGGAGGGAGTCCACAGATACGCAGTATTTT.

This clonotype was detected only a few times. The gene calls are TRBV6-1 and TRBJ1-2, with 7 positions matching TRBD1. The CDR3 extends over 15 amino acids. Germline V CDR1 and CDR2: MNHNS, SASEGT. With 4 bases clipped from V and 3 bases from J, the junction kept 8 bases outside the gene matches. The CDR3 sequence: CASSAYGDSDYGYTF. The DNA of the CDR3 is TGTGCCAGCAGTGCCTATGGGGACAGTGACTATGGCTACACCTTC.

In its sample, this clonotype was seen a few times. The chain recombines TRBV10-3 with TRBJ2-7; the match to TRBD1 covers 7 bases. The germline CDR1 and CDR2 sequences are ENHRY and SYGVKD. V shed 4 bases, J shed 0 bases, and the junction held 6 bases outside the gene matches. The CDR3 is made up of 15 amino acids. CDR3 nucleotides: TGTGCCATCAGTGGCTGGACAGGCCTCTCCTACGAGCAGTACTTC. This sequence encodes CAISGWTGLSYEQYF.

V and J are TRBV5-1 and TRBJ2-5; D remains ambiguous. CDR1 SGHRS and CDR2 YFSETQ come from the germline V gene. The V gene lost 4 bases and the J gene lost 5 bases, with 12 bases spanning the gap. The CDR3 spans 13 residues. The DNA for the CDR3 is TGCGCCAGCAGCAACGTAGAAGGGGAGACCCAGTACTTC. This encodes CASSNVEGETQYF. The full variable domain, completed using reference TRBV5-1 and TRBJ2-5, is KAGVTQTPRYLIKTRGQQVTLSCSPISGHRSVSWYQQTPGQGLQFLFEYFSETQRNKGNFPGRFSGRQFSNSRSEMNVSTLELGDSALYLCASSNVEGETQYFGPGTRLLVL.

The chain uses TRBV4-3 and TRBJ2-1; 10 bases match TRBD2. The length of the CDR3 is 18 residues. Germline V CDR1 and CDR2: LGHNA, YSLEER. The V gene end was trimmed by 0 bases and the J gene end by 0 bases; junction bases not matched to a gene: 5. CDR3 sequence reads: CASSQEIASGSSYNEQFF. Written as DNA, the CDR3 is TGCGCCAGCAGCCAAGAAATTGCTAGCGGGAGCTCCTACAATGAGCAGTTCTTC.

There are a few counts of this clonotype. The V gene is TRBV7-3, the J gene TRBJ2-1, with 7 positions matching TRBD1. Germline CDR1 reads SGHTA; CDR2 reads FQGTGA. V trimming: 5 bases; J trimming: 7 bases; junction bases outside the gene matches: 2. There are 12 residues in the CDR3. The DNA of the CDR3 is TGTGCCAGCAGCAAACAGGGGAATGAGCAGTTCTTC. It encodes CASSKQGNEQFF.

The V call is TRBV4-3, the J call TRBJ2-1; 8 bases are shared with TRBD1. Unmatched junction bases numbered 13, after V lost 0 bases and J lost 6 bases. Germline loops: CDR1 LGHNA, CDR2 YSLEER. The CDR3 length is 18 residues. In nucleotides, the CDR3 is TGCGCCAGCAGCCAAGATAGACTGACAGGGGATATCCGCAATGAGCAGTTCTTC. Translated: CASSQDRLTGDIRNEQFF.

The CDR3 here is CASSFSGRARSHTDTQYF. Written as DNA, the CDR3 is TGTGCCAGCAGCTTTAGCGGGAGGGCCAGATCCCACACAGATACGCAGTATTTT. This chain connects TRBV7-9 to TRBJ2-3; 11 nucleotides match TRBD2. V shed 3 bases and J 2 bases; nucleotides not matched to a gene: 10. The germline V gene encodes CDR1 SEHNR and CDR2 FQNEAQ (reference sequence). The CDR3 consists of 18 residues.

The genes are TRBV27 and TRBJ2-1; unclear D gene. Per the germline V gene, CDR1 is MNHEY and CDR2 is SMNVEV (reference sequence). V shed 4 bases and J shed 7 bases, with 8 bases lying between them. The CDR3 is made up of 12 amino acids. In DNA form, the CDR3 reads TGTGCCAGCAGTTGGCGAGGTAATGAGCAGTTCTTC. It codes for CASSWRGNEQFF.

The table lists this clonotype with many counts. This rearrangement joins TRBV11-3 to TRBJ2-7; possible D gene TRBD2, 6 bases. Germline values: CDR1 SGHNT, CDR2 YENEEA. V was cut by 1 base and J by 3 bases, with 16 bases left in between. This CDR3 has 16 amino acids. The CDR3 reads CASSLGLGRESYEQYF. The CDR3, as DNA: TGTGCCAGCAGCTTAGGGCTGGGCCGGGAGAGCTACGAGCAGTACTTC.

The J gene is TRBJ1-5, the V gene TRBV2; D unclear. Germline V gene data show CDR1 as SNHLY and CDR2 as FYNNEI. Trimming removed 0 bases from V and 6 bases from J, with 21 bases in between. The CDR3 contains 18 residues. The CDR3 coding sequence is TGTGCCAGCAGTGAAGCGGAGCATGAGGCATTGGTAACTCAGCCCCAGCATTTT. Amino acid sequence: CASSEAEHEALVTQPQHF.

This clonotype was seen a few times. The rearrangement uses TRBV27 and TRBJ1-2; D is undetermined. Germline V CDR1 and CDR2: MNHEY, SMNVEV (reference sequence). The V end lost 8 bases, the J end lost 4 bases, and 20 bases lay between the germline ends. The CDR3 runs to 15 residues. The CDR3 region has the DNA TGTGCCAGCGGTTACCCCGCCGGTGGTACCTATGGCTACACCTTC. It specifies CASGYPAGGTYGYTF.

This clonotype was counted a few times. V gene TRBV6-5 combines with J gene TRBJ1-2, with TRBD1 matching over 11 bases. Germline V CDR1 and CDR2: MNHEY, SVGAGI. Losses at the gene ends were 2 bases for V and 7 bases for J; bases not matched to a gene: 0. The CDR3 sequence is 13 residues long. In DNA form, the CDR3 reads TGTGCCAGCAGTTACGGGACAGGGGGTGGCTACACCTTC. Translated: CASSYGTGGGYTF.

The CDR3 DNA reads TGTGCCAGCAGCCAGGGGGCTGGCGGCTATGGCTACACCTTC. This encodes CASSQGAGGYGYTF. V is TRBV7-6 and J is TRBJ1-2, with 8 nucleotides matching TRBD1. The CDR3 spans 14 residues. Germline V gene lookup returns CDR1 SGHVS and CDR2 FNYEAQ. V shed 5 bases and J 4 bases; nucleotides not matched to a gene: 6.

This chain connects TRBV14 to TRBJ2-7; weak D call: TRBD1 (6 bases). The V end lost 1 base, the J end lost 5 bases, and 6 bases lay between the germline ends. Germline loops: CDR1 SGHDN, CDR2 FVKESK. CDR3 length: 12 amino acids. In nucleotides, the CDR3 is TGTGCCAGCAGCCAAGGGGGGCACGAGCAGTACTTC. Protein product: CASSQGGHEQYF.

This clonotype was observed a few times. This rearrangement joins TRBV29-1 to TRBJ2-1, with unresolved D. The CDR3 loop spans 12 amino acids. Trimming removed 4 bases from V and 0 bases from J, with 4 bases in between. Germline V gene sequence: CDR1 SQVTM, CDR2 ANQGSEA. The CDR3 loop reads CSVGSSYNEQFF. CDR3 DNA: TGCAGCGTTGGCAGCTCCTACAATGAGCAGTTCTTC.

The V gene is TRBV6-2 or TRBV6-3, the J gene TRBJ1-6; tentative D call: TRBD1 (5 bases). The germline V gene has CDR1 MNHEY and CDR2 SVGEGT. Trimming left V 5 bases short and J 8 bases short, with 19 bases between. The CDR3 spans 16 residues. The CDR3 sequence is CASSDWDSQTDSPLHF. DNA of the CDR3: TGTGCCAGCAGTGACTGGGACTCCCAAACGGATTCACCCCTCCACTTT.

A single count supports this clonotype. The gene calls are TRBV11-2 and TRBJ2-7; 11 bases are a match to TRBD2. Germline V gene lookup returns CDR1 SGHAT and CDR2 FQNNGV. The J segment lost 4 bases and the V segment lost 1 base, leaving 3 bases of the junction unmatched. The CDR3 is made up of 15 amino acids. The CDR3 protein is CASSLGWTSGYEQYF. CDR3 nucleotide sequence: TGTGCCAGCAGCTTAGGATGGACTAGCGGGTACGAGCAGTACTTC.

V usage is TRBV20-1 and J usage is TRBJ1-2; TRBD1 matches at 8 bases. Germline V lookup: CDR1 DFQATT, CDR2 SNEGSKA (reference sequence). The CDR3 is 12 residues long. Trimming took 5 bases from V and 5 from J; bases not matched to a gene: 4. The CDR3: CSALRTGYGYTF. CDR3 nucleotides: TGCAGTGCTCTAAGGACAGGGTATGGCTACACCTTC.

CDR3 sequence: CSVAPGGGEQYF. The CDR3 nucleotides are TGCAGCGTCGCGCCGGGGGGGGGCGAGCAGTACTTC. This rearrangement joins TRBV29-1 to TRBJ2-7, with 8 bases identical to TRBD2. The CDR3 covers 12 residues. Germline CDR1 and CDR2: SQVTM and ANQGSEA. Unmatched junction bases numbered 7, after V lost 6 bases and J lost 6 bases.

This clonotype was found many times. The genes are TRBV4-1 and TRBJ2-5; 9 bases align to TRBD2. J gave up 5 bases and V 6 bases, and 10 bases lay outside the gene matches. CDR1 is MGHRA and CDR2 is YSYEKL in the germline V gene. The CDR3 is 15 residues long. The CDR3 here is CASRRLLAGLETQYF. The DNA for the CDR3 is TGCGCCAGCAGACGGCTGCTAGCGGGGTTGGAGACCCAGTACTTC.